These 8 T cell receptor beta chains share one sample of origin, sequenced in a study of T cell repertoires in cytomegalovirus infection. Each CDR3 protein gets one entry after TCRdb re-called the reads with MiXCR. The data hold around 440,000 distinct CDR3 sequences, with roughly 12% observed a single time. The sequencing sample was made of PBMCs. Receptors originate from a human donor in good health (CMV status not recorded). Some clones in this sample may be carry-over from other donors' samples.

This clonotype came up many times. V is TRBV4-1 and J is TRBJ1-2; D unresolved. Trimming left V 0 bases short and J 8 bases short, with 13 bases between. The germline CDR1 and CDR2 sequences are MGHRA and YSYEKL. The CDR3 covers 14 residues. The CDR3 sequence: CASSQDRKFAGYTF. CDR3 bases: TGCGCCAGCAGCCAAGATAGGAAATTTGCAGGCTACACCTTC.

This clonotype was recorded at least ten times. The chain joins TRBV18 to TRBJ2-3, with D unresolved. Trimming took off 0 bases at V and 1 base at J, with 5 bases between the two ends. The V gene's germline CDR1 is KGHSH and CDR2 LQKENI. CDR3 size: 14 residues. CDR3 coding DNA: TGTGCCAGCTCACCACCAGTCCGCACAGATACGCAGTATTTT. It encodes CASSPPVRTDTQYF.

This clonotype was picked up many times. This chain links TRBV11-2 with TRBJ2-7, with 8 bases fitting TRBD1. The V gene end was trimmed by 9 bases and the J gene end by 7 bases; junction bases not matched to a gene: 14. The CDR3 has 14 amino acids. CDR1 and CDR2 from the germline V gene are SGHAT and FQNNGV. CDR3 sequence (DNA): TGTGCCAGTGAGGGTACGACAGGGGTCGGGGAGCAGTACTTC. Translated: CASEGTTGVGEQYF.

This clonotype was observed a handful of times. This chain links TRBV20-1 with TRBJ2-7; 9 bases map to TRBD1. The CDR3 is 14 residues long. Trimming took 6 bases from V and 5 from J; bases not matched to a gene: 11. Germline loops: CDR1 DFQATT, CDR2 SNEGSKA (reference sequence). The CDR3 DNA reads TGCAGTGCACCGGGACAGGGAGGTGCCCACGAGCAGTACTTC. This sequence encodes CSAPGQGGAHEQYF.

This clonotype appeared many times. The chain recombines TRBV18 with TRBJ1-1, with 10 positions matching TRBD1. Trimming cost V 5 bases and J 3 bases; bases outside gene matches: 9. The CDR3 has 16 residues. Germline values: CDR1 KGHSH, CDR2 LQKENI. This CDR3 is CASSTRQGAKYTEAFF. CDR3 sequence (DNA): TGTGCCAGCTCAACGAGACAGGGGGCGAAGTACACTGAAGCTTTCTTT.

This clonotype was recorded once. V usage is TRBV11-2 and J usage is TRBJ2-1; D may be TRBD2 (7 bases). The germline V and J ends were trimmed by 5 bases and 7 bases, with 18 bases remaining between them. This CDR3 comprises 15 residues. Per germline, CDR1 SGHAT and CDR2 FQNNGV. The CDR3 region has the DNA TGTGCCAGCAGCCGCGGGGGCCTAGGGGGGAATGAGCAGTTCTTC. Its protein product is CASSRGGLGGNEQFF.

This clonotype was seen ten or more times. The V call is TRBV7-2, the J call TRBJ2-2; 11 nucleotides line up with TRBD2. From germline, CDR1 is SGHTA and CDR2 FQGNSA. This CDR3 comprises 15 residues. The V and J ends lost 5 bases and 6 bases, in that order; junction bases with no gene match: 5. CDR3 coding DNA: TGTGCCAGCAGCAAACTAGCGGGAGTGGCCGGGGAGCTGTTTTTT. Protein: CASSKLAGVAGELFF.

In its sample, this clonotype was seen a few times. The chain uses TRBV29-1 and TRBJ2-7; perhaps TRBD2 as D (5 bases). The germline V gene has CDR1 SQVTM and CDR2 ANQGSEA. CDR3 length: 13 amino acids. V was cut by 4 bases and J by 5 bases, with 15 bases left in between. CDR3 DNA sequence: TGCAGCGTTGGGCCTAGCAGTGCCAACGAGCAGTACTTC. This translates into CSVGPSSANEQYF.